Listed below are T cell receptor beta chains from one sample, sequenced in a study of blood T cell repertoires in COVID-19. Using immunoSEQ multiplex PCR, the repertoire was profiled, and TCRdb retains in-frame clones only, with some absent. This table has approximately 140,000 clones, approximately 84% appearing once. The sequenced sample consisted of peripheral blood. These receptors all come from a woman older than 75 with acute or convalescent COVID-19. The CDR3 runs from the conserved cysteine through the conserved F or W. Fields, in order: V gene, clone size, D gene, J gene, CDR3 DNA, CDR3 protein. A D gene is named only where the DNA matches it firmly. Rows give clone size only sometimes, using once, few, many, or a class for an expanded clone.

TRBV6-5	-	-	TRBJ1-3	TGTGCCAGCAGTACCCGCGGGGCTGGAAACACCATATATTTT	CASSTRGAGNTIYF
TRBV4-1	few	-	TRBJ1-3	TGCGCCAGCAGCCAAGAGATGGGGGCAAGCTCTGGAAACACCATATATTTT	CASSQEMGASSGNTIYF
TRBV5-4	-	-	TRBJ1-1	TGTGCCAGCAGCACCGGGAGCCGGCTGAACACTGAAGCTTTCTTT	CASSTGSRLNTEAFF
TRBV9	-	-	TRBJ2-1	TGTGCCAGCAGCGTAACAGGGTTAGCCAATGAGCAGTTCTTC	CASSVTGLANEQFF
TRBV9	-	TRBD2	TRBJ2-7	TGTGCCAGCAGCGGGACCTTGGGACTAGCGGGAGGTCCCCCCGACGAGCAGTACTTC	CASSGTLGLAGGPPDEQYF
TRBV5-1	-	TRBD1	TRBJ2-4	TGCGCCAGCAGCCTAGGGACAGGACAGAACATTCAGTACTTC	CASSLGTGQNIQYF
TRBV18	-	-	TRBJ1-6	TGTGCCAGCTCCCAGTCCAGGGATGGACCCCTCCACTTT	CASSQSRDGPLHF
TRBV7-2	-	TRBD1	TRBJ1-1	TGTGCCAGCAGCTTAGTAGCGGGACAGGGGGCCTTTTACACTGAAGCTTTCTTT	CASSLVAGQGAFYTEAFF
TRBV6-5	-	-	TRBJ1-2	TGTGCCAGCCGGGAGAAAGATGGCTACACCTTC	CASREKDGYTF
TRBV11-2	-	-	TRBJ2-1	TGTGCCAGCAGCTTAGCCCCCGCTAGCGTCAATGAGCAGTTCTTC	CASSLAPASVNEQFF
TRBV29-1	few	TRBD1	TRBJ2-3	TGCAGCATACGACAGGGAAGCACAGATACGCAGTATTTT	CSIRQGSTDTQYF
TRBV7-2	-	TRBD2	TRBJ2-7	TGTGCCAGCAGCGTAACTAGCGGCTCCTACGAGCAGTACTTC	CASSVTSGSYEQYF
TRBV7-2	few	-	TRBJ2-7	TGTGCCAGCAGCTTAGGGGGGGTTGGCAGGATCGGCTACGAGCAGTACTTC	CASSLGGVGRIGYEQYF
TRBV29-1	-	-	TRBJ2-2	TGCAGCGTCTTAGGAGGGGCGACGAACACCGGGGAGCTGTTTTTT	CSVLGGATNTGELFF
TRBV19	-	TRBD2	TRBJ2-7	TGTGCCAGTAGTCCGCAACTAGCGGGATCCTACGAGCAGTACTTC	CASSPQLAGSYEQYF
TRBV29-1	-	-	TRBJ2-1	TGCAGCGTTACATCAGGGGCGTCCTACAATGAGCAGTTCTTC	CSVTSGASYNEQFF
TRBV19	-	TRBD1	TRBJ2-7	TGTGCCAGTAGCAACAGGGGAACATCCTACGAGCAGTACTTC	CASSNRGTSYEQYF
TRBV11-3	-	-	TRBJ1-1	TGTGCCAGCAGCTTAACAATGAACACTGAAGCTTTCTTT	CASSLTMNTEAFF
TRBV18	-	TRBD1	TRBJ2-7	TGTGCCAGCTCACGACAGGGGGGCTACGAGCAGTACTTC	CASSRQGGYEQYF
TRBV3-1/TRBV3-2	-	-	TRBJ2-7	TGTGCCAGCAGCCAAGGCGGAATGCGAGAGCAGTACTTC	CASSQGGMREQYF
TRBV5-4	-	-	TRBJ1-2	TGTGCCAGCAGCTTGGGACAGGCCTCCTTAGGCTACACCTTC	CASSLGQASLGYTF
TRBV7-9	-	-	TRBJ2-5	TGTGCCAGCAGCTTTACCGGGCAAGAGACCCAGTACTTC	CASSFTGQETQYF
TRBV10-3	-	-	TRBJ1-4	TGTGCCATCAGTGAGTCTTCTCAGGGAGGGGCAACTAATGAAAAACTGTTTTTT	CAISESSQGGATNEKLFF
TRBV3-1/TRBV3-2	-	TRBD1	TRBJ2-1	TGTGCCAGCAGCGCACGTTCTGGGACAGGGGGTTACAATGAGCAGTTCTTC	CASSARSGTGGYNEQFF
TRBV3-1/TRBV3-2	-	-	TRBJ1-2	TGTGCCAGCAGCCGAGATGCGACGGGATCTTCCTATGGCTACACCTTC	CASSRDATGSSYGYTF
TRBV7-9	-	TRBD1	TRBJ1-3	TGTGCCAGCAGCACGCCGACAGGGACTGGAAACACCATATATTTT	CASSTPTGTGNTIYF
TRBV19	-	-	TRBJ1-2	TGTGCCAGTAGTAGGGTCGACAGATACTATGGCTACACCTTC	CASSRVDRYYGYTF
TRBV10-3	-	-	TRBJ1-5	TGTGCCATCAGTCAGGGTGAGGGCAATCAGCCCCAGCATTTT	CAISQGEGNQPQHF
TRBV5-4	-	TRBD2	TRBJ2-7	TGTGCCAGCAGCTCTAATAGCGGGGGGACCCCCTACGAGCAGTACTTC	CASSSNSGGTPYEQYF
TRBV5-1	-	-	TRBJ1-6	TGCGCCAGCAGCTTGGTTGGGGGCTCACCCCTCCACTTT	CASSLVGGSPLHF
TRBV6-5	-	-	TRBJ2-5	TGTGCCAGCTATCACACAGGGTACCAAGAGACCCAGTACTTC	CASYHTGYQETQYF
TRBV4-3	once	TRBD1	TRBJ1-1	TGCGCCAGCAGCCGCCAGACAGGGGGCAGGACTGAAGCTTTCTTT	CASSRQTGGRTEAFF
TRBV7-7	-	-	TRBJ2-2	TGTGCCAGCAGCTTAGGGGCAGGGTCGAACACCGGGGAGCTGTTTTTT	CASSLGAGSNTGELFF
TRBV15	-	TRBD1	TRBJ1-1	TGTGCCACCAGCGGGGGACAGTTAGTTGGGGGCACTGAAGCTTTCTTT	CATSGGQLVGGTEAFF
TRBV4-3	-	TRBD1	TRBJ1-5	TGCGCCAGCAGCCCCTCGGCAGGGGGCTATCAGCCCCAGCATTTT	CASSPSAGGYQPQHF
TRBV7-2	-	TRBD2	TRBJ2-2	TGTGCCAGCAGTGGACTAGCAACCGGGGAGCTGTTTTTT	CASSGLATGELFF
TRBV7-2	-	-	TRBJ2-5	TGTGCCAGCAGCTTCGGGGGACAAGAGACCCAGTACTTC	CASSFGGQETQYF
TRBV5-6	-	TRBD2	TRBJ2-7	TGTGCCAGCAGCCCAAGACATCGGACTAGCGGACAGTACGAGCAGTACTTC	CASSPRHRTSGQYEQYF
TRBV29-1	-	-	TRBJ2-1	TGCAGCGTCGTACTTATGCGGGGATACAATGAGCAGTTCTTC	CSVVLMRGYNEQFF
TRBV19	-	TRBD1	TRBJ1-5	TGTGCCAGTAGTGCTAGACAGGGGCACCAGCCCCAGCATTTT	CASSARQGHQPQHF
TRBV5-1	-	TRBD2	TRBJ2-1	TGCGCCAGCAGCTTGAAAGAGCGGGGGGGCTCCTACAATGAGCAGTTCTTC	CASSLKERGGSYNEQFF
TRBV5-4	-	-	TRBJ2-3	TGTGCCAGCAGCTGGTCCTCGGGAGAGGGTACGCAGTATTTT	CASSWSSGEGTQYF
TRBV15	-	-	TRBJ1-5	TGTGCCACCAGCGCAGGGCTTAGCAATCAGCCCCAGCATTTT	CATSAGLSNQPQHF
TRBV6-2/TRBV6-3	-	TRBD2	TRBJ2-1	TGTGCCAGCAGTCTCAGGACTAGCGGGAGCCATGAGCAGTTCTTC	CASSLRTSGSHEQFF
TRBV18	-	-	TRBJ1-1	TGTGCCAGCTCACCAATTGCCAGGAACACTGAAGCTTTCTTT	CASSPIARNTEAFF
TRBV5-1	-	TRBD2	TRBJ2-5	TGCGCCAGCAGCCCTCGCGGGACTAGCGGGGGGTCGGAGACCCAGTACTTC	CASSPRGTSGGSETQYF
TRBV3-1/TRBV3-2	-	TRBD1	TRBJ2-5	TGTGCCAGCAGCCACCGGACAGGGGAAGAGACCCAGTACTTC	CASSHRTGEETQYF
TRBV3-1/TRBV3-2	-	TRBD1	TRBJ1-6	TGTGCCAGCAGCCAAGCCCGGGACAGGATAAATTCACCCCTCCACTTT	CASSQARDRINSPLHF
TRBV12-5	-	-	TRBJ1-3	TGTGCTAGTGGTTTGGGAGCCCTATGGTCTGGAAACACCATATATTTT	CASGLGALWSGNTIYF
TRBV29-1	-	TRBD2	TRBJ2-1	TGCAGCGTACCAACACTAGCGGGGCCCTCCTACAATGAGCAGTTCTTC	CSVPTLAGPSYNEQFF
TRBV5-1	-	TRBD2	TRBJ2-3	TGCGCCAGCAGCCAGGGACTACCTAGCACAGATACGCAGTATTTT	CASSQGLPSTDTQYF
TRBV5-6	-	-	TRBJ1-1	TGTGCCAGCAGCCCGCGGGGCATGGGGAGCACTGAAGCTTTCTTT	CASSPRGMGSTEAFF
TRBV5-1	-	-	TRBJ1-1	TGCGCCAGCAGCTTGTTACGGGACAAGAACACTGAAGCTTTCTTT	CASSLLRDKNTEAFF
TRBV6-6	-	-	TRBJ1-1	TGTGCCAGCAGTTACGAGGGGGGGCGGTCCACTGAAGCTTTCTTT	CASSYEGGRSTEAFF
TRBV12-5	-	TRBD1	TRBJ1-6	TGTGCTAGTGGTTTGTCGCGACAGGGGGAGGAATCACCCCTCCACTTT	CASGLSRQGEESPLHF